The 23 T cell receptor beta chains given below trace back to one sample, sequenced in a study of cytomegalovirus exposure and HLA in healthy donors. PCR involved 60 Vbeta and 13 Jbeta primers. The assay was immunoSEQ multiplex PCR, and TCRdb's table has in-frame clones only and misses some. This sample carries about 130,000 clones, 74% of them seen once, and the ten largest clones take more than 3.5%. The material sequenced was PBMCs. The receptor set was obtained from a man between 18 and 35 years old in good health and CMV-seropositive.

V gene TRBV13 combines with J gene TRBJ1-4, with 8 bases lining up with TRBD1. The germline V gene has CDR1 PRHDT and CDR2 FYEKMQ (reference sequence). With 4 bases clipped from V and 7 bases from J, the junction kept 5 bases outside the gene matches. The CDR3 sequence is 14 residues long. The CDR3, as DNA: TGTGCCAGCAGCTCTGGGACAGGCTTTGAAAAACTGTTTTTT. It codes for CASSSGTGFEKLFF. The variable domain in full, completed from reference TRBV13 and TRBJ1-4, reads AAGVIQSPRHLIKEKRETATLKCYPIPRHDTVYWYQQGPGQDPQFLISFYEKMQSDKGSIPDRFSAQQFSDYHSELNMSSLELGDSALYFCASSSGTGFEKLFFGSGTQLSVL.

The CDR3 is CASSHQGVWKAFF. In nucleotides, the CDR3 is TGTGCCAGCAGCCACCAGGGGGTTTGGAAGGCTTTCTTT. The chain is built from TRBV14 and TRBJ1-1, with 7 bases fitting TRBD1. CDR3 length equals 13 residues. V lost 3 bases, J lost 11 bases, and 9 bases stayed unmatched. Germline CDR1 is SGHDN and CDR2 is FVKESK.

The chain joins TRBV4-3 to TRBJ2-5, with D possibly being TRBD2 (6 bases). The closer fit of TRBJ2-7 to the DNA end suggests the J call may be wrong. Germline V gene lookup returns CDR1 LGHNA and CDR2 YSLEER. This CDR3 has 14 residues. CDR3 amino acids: CASSQRRGNYEQYF. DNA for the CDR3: TGCGCCAGCTCACAGCGGAGGGGCAACTACGAGCAGTACTTC.

The CDR3 is CASTERAPDTQYF. The CDR3 coding sequence is TGTGCCAGCACAGAGAGGGCCCCAGATACGCAGTATTTT. The rearrangement links TRBV6-6 to TRBJ2-3; D perhaps matches TRBD2 (5 bases). V was clipped by 7 bases and J by 4 bases, with 12 bases between them. The CDR3 has 13 amino acids. The germline CDR1 and CDR2 sequences are MNHNY and SVGAGI (reference sequence).

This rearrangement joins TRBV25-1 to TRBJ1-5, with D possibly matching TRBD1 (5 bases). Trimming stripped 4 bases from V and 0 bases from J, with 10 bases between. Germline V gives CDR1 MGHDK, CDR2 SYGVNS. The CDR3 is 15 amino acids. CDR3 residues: CASSAQGYSNQPQHF. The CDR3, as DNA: TGTGCCAGCAGTGCTCAGGGTTATAGCAATCAGCCCCAGCATTTT.

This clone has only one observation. This CDR3 is CASSYSVQGQNYEQYF. CDR3 DNA: TGTGCCAGCAGTTACTCGGTCCAGGGACAAAACTACGAGCAGTACTTC. This rearrangement joins TRBV6-5 to TRBJ2-7; a weak D match, TRBD1 (6 bases). Germline loops: CDR1 MNHEY, CDR2 SVGAGI. The CDR3 is made up of 16 amino acids. V was trimmed by 0 bases and J by 3 bases, leaving 15 bases between them.

The CDR3 DNA sequence: TGTGCCAGCAGCTTTATGAGGTCCACCGGGGAGCTGTTTTTT. Amino acids: CASSFMRSTGELFF. The genes are TRBV7-6 and TRBJ2-2; D remains ambiguous. Germline CDR1 reads SGHVS; CDR2 reads FNYEAQ. CDR3 length equals 14 residues. Between the trimmed V and J ends, which lost 3 bases and 4 bases, there was a span of 9 bases.

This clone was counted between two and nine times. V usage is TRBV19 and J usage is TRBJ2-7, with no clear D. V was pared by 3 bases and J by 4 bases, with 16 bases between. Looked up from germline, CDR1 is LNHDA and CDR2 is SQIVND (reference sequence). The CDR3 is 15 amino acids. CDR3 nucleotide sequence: TGTGCCAGTAGTATCAGTGCCAGAGGCCCTTACGAGCAGTACTTC. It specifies CASSISARGPYEQYF.

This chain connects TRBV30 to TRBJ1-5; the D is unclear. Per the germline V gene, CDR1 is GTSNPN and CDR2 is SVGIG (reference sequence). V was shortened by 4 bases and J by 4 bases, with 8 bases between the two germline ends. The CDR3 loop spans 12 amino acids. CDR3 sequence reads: CAWNQNNQPQHF. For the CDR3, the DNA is TGTGCCTGGAACCAGAATAATCAGCCCCAGCATTTT.

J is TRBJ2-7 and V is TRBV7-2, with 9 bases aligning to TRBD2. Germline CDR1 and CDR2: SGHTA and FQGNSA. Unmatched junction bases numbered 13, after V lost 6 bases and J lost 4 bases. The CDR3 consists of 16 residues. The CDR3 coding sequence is TGTGCCAGCAGTCCCACCGGGGGTAGCGGGAGTTACGAGCAGTACTTC. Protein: CASSPTGGSGSYEQYF.

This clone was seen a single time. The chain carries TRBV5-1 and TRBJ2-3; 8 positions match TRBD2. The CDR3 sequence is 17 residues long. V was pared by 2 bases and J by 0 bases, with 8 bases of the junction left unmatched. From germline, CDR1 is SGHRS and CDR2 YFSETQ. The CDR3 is CASSFGGGLHSTDTQYF. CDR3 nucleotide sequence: TGCGCCAGCAGCTTCGGCGGGGGGCTCCATAGCACAGATACGCAGTATTTT.

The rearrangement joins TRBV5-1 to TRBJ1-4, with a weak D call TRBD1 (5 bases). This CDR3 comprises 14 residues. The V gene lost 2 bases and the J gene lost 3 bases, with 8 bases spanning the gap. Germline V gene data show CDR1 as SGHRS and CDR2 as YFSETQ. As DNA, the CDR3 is TGCGCCAGCAGCTTTCAGGGATCTAATGAAAAACTGTTTTTT. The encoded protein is CASSFQGSNEKLFF.

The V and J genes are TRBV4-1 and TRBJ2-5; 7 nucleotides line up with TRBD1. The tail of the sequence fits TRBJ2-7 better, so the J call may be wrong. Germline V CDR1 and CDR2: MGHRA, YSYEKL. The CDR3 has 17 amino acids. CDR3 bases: TGCGCCAGCAGCCCTCTTCCCCCGGGACAGATTCCCTACGAGCAGTACTTC. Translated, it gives CASSPLPPGQIPYEQYF.

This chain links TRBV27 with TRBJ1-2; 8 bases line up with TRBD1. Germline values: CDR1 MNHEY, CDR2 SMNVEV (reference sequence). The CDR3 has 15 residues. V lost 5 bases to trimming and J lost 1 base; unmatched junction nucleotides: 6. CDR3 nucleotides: TGTGCCAGCAGTGACGACAGGGGCCGTAACTATGGCTACACCTTC. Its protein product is CASSDDRGRNYGYTF.

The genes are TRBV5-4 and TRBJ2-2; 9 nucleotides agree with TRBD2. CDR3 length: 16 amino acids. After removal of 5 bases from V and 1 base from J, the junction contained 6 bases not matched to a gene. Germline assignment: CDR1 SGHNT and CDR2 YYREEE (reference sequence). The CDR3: CASRGAGGLNTGELFF. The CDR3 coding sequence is TGTGCCAGCAGGGGCGCGGGAGGGCTGAACACCGGGGAGCTGTTTTTT. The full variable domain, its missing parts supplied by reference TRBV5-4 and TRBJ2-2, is ETGVTQSPTHLIKTRGQQVTLRCSSQSGHNTVSWYQQALGQGPQFIFQYYREEENGRGNFPPRFSGLQFPNYSSELNVNALELDDSALYLCASRGAGGLNTGELFFGEGSRLTVL.

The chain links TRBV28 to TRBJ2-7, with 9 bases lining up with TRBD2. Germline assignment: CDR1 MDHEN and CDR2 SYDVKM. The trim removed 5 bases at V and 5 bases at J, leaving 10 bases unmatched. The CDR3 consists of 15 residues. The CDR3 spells CASSMVSGRIHEQYF. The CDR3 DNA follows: TGTGCCAGCAGTATGGTTAGCGGGAGAATCCACGAGCAGTACTTC. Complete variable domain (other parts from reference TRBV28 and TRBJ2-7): DVKVTQSSRYLVKRTGEKVFLECVQDMDHENMFWYRQDPGLGLRLIYFSYDVKMKEKGDIPEGYSVSREKKERFSLILESASTNQTSMYLCASSMVSGRIHEQYFGPGTRLTVT.

CDR3 loop: CASSSTGGEPQHF. CDR3 DNA: TGCGCCAGCAGCTCGACAGGGGGTGAGCCCCAGCATTTT. This chain joins TRBV5-1 and TRBJ1-5, with 9 positions matching TRBD1. The J segment lost 8 bases and the V segment lost 3 bases, leaving 3 bases of the junction unmatched. The CDR3 length is 13 residues. CDR1 is SGHRS, CDR2 YFSETQ, per germline.

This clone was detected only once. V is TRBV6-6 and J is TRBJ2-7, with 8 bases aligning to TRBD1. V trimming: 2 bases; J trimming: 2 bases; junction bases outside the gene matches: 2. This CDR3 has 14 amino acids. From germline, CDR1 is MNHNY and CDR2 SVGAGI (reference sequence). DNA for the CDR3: TGTGCCAGCAGTTACCCGGGACAGGCCTACGAGCAGTACTTC. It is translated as CASSYPGQAYEQYF.

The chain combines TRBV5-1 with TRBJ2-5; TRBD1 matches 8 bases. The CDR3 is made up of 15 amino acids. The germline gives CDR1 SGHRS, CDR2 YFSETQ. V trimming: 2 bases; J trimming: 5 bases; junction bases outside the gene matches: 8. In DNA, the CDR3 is TGCGCCAGCAGCTTCCGGGACAGGACCGCGGAGACCCAGTACTTC. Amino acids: CASSFRDRTAETQYF.

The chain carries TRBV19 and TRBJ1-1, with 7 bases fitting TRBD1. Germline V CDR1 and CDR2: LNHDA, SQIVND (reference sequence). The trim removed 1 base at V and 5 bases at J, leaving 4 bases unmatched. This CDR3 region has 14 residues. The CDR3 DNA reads TGTGCCAGTAGTATAGCTAGGGGGCCAACTGAAGCTTTCTTT. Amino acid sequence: CASSIARGPTEAFF.

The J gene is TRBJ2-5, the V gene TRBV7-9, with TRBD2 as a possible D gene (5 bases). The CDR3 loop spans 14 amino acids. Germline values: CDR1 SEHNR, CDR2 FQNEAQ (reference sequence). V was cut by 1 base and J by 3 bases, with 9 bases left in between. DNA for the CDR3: TGTGCCAGCAGCTTAGAAACTAGTGAAGAGACCCAGTACTTC. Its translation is CASSLETSEETQYF.

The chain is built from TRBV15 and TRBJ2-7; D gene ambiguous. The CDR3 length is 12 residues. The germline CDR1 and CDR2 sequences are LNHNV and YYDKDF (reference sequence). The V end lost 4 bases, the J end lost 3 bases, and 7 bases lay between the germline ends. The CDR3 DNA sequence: TGTGCCACCAGCACAACGGGCTACGAGCAGTACTTC. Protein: CATSTTGYEQYF.

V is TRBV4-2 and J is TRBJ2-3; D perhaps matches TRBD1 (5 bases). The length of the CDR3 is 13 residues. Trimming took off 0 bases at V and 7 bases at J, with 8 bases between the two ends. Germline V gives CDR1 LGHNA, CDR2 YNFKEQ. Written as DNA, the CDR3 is TGTGCCAGCAGCCAAGACAGGGCCAATACGCAGTATTTT. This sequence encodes CASSQDRANTQYF.